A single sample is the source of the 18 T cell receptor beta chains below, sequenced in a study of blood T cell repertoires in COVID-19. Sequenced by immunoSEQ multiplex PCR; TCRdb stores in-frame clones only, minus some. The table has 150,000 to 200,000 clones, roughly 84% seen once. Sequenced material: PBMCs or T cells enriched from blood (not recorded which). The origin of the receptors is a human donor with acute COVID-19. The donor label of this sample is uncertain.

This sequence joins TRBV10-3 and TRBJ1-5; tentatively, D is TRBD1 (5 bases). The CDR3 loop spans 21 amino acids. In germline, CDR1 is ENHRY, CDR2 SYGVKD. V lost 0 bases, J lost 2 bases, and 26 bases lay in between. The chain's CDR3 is CAISESSAVLWGRDRNQPQHF. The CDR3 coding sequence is TGTGCCATCAGTGAGTCGTCCGCCGTTCTATGGGGGAGGGATCGCAATCAGCCCCAGCATTTT.

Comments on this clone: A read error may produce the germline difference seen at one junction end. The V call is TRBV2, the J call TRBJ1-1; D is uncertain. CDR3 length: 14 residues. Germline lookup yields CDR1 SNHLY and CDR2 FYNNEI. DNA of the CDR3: TGTGCCAGCAGTGAAGCGCCCGGGAACGCTGAAGCTTTCTTT. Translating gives CASSEAPGNAEAFF.

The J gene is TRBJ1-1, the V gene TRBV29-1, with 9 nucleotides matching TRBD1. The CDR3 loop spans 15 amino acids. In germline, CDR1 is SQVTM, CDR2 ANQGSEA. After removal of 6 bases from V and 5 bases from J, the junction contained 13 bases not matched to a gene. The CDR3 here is CSVRRQGGQGTEAFF. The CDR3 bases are TGCAGCGTCCGCCGACAGGGGGGTCAGGGGACTGAAGCTTTCTTT.

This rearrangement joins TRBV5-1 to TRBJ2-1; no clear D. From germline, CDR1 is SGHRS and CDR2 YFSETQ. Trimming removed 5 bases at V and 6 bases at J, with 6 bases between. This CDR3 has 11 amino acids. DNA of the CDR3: TGCGCCAGCAGTGGCAGCAATGAGCAGTTCTTC. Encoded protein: CASSGSNEQFF.

The CDR3 sequence is CAWSGSGTAGNTIYF. Here the CDR3 DNA reads TGTGCCTGGAGTGGGAGCGGGACGGCTGGAAACACCATATATTTT. The chain is built from TRBV30 and TRBJ1-3, with D possibly matching TRBD1 (5 bases). Germline lookup yields CDR1 GTSNPN and CDR2 SVGIG (reference sequence). Trimming cost V 1 base and J 2 bases, with 12 bases left between them. The CDR3 consists of 15 residues. Using reference TRBV30 and TRBJ1-3 for the parts outside the CDR3, the full variable domain is SQTIHQWPATLVQPVGSPLSLECTVEGTSNPNLYWYRQAAGRGLQLLFYSVGIGQISSEVPQNLSASRPQDRQFILSSKKLLLSDSGFYLCAWSGSGTAGNTIYFGEGSWLTVV.

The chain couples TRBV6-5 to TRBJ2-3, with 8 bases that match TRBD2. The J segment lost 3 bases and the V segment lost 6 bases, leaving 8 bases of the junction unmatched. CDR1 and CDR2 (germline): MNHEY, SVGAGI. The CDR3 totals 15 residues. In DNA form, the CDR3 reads TGTGCCAGCAGGGTCGATAGCGGGGTAACAGATACGCAGTATTTT. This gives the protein CASRVDSGVTDTQYF.

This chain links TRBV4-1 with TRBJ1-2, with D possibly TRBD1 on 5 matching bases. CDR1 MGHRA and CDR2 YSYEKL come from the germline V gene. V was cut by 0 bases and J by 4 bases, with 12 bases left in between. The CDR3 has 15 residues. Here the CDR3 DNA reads TGCGCCAGCAGCCAAGATGCGCTGGGGGGCTATGGCTACACCTTC. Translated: CASSQDALGGYGYTF.

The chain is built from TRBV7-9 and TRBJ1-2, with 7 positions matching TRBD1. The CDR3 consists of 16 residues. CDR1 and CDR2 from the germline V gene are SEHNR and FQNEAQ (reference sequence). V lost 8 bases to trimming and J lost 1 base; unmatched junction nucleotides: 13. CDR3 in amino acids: CASLPLGRGFNYGYTF. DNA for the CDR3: TGTGCCAGCCTACCCTTGGGCAGGGGGTTTAACTATGGCTACACCTTC.

CDR3 DNA: TGTGCCAGCACCCCTCCGGGAGAAGAGACCCAGTACTTC. This gives the protein CASTPPGEETQYF. The chain couples TRBV7-8 to TRBJ2-5; a weak D match, TRBD2 (6 bases). The CDR3 is 13 residues long. V was trimmed by 7 bases and J by 3 bases, leaving 12 bases between them. Germline V gene sequence: CDR1 SGHVS, CDR2 FQNEAQ.

The CDR3 sequence: CASGDFYNEQFF. In nucleotides, the CDR3 is TGTGCCAGCGGGGACTTCTACAATGAGCAGTTCTTC. The chain joins TRBV2 to TRBJ2-1, with a possible D match to TRBD2 (6 bases). Germline V gene data show CDR1 as SNHLY and CDR2 as FYNNEI. V lost 8 bases and J 3 bases, leaving 8 bases between the germline ends. The CDR3 is made up of 12 amino acids. Supplemented by reference TRBV2 and TRBJ2-1, the full variable domain reads EPEVTQTPSHQVTQMGQEVILRCVPISNHLYFYWYRQILGQKVEFLVSFYNNEISEKSEIFDDQFSVERPDGSNFTLKIRSTKLEDSAMYFCASGDFYNEQFFGPGTRLTVL.

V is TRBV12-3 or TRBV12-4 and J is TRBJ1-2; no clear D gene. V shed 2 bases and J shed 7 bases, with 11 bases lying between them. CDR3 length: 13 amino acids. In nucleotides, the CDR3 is TGTGCCAGCAGTTTATCTGACGGAGTTGGCTACACCTTC. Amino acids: CASSLSDGVGYTF.

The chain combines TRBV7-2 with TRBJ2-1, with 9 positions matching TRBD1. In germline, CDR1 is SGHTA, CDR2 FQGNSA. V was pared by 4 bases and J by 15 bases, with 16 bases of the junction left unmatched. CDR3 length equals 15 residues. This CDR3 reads CASSSARTGDAGLFF. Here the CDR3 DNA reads TGTGCCAGCAGCTCCGCTCGGACAGGGGACGCCGGCTTGTTCTTC.

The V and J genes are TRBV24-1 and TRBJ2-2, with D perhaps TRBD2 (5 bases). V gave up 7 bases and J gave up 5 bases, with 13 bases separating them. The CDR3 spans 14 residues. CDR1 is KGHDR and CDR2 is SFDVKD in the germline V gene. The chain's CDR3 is CATSKDSGTGELFF. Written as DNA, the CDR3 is TGTGCCACCAGCAAAGATTCGGGGACCGGGGAGCTGTTTTTT.

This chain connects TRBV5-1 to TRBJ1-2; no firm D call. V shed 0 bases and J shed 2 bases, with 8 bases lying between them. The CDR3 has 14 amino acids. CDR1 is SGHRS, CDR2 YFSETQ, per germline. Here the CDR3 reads CASSLAGRNYGYTF. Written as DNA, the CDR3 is TGCGCCAGCAGCTTGGCCGGGAGAAACTATGGCTACACCTTC.

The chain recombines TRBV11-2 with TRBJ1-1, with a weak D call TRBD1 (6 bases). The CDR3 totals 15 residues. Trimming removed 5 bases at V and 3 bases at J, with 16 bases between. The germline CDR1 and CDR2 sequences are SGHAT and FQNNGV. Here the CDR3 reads CASSTQGRGDTEAFF. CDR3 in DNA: TGTGCCAGCAGCACCCAGGGGAGGGGGGACACTGAAGCTTTCTTT.

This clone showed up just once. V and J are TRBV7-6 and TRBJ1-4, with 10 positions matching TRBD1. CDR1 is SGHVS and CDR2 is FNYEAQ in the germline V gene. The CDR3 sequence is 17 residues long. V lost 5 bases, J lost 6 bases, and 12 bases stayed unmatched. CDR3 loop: CASSQSGWGTGDEKLFF. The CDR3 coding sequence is TGTGCCAGCAGCCAATCGGGGTGGGGGACAGGGGATGAAAAACTGTTTTTT.

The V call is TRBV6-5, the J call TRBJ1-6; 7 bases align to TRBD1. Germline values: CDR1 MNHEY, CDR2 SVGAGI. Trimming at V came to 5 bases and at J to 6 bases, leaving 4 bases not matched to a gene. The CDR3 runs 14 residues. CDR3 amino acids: CASSQQGSNSPLHF. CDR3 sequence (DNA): TGTGCCAGCAGTCAACAGGGGTCTAATTCACCCCTCCACTTT.

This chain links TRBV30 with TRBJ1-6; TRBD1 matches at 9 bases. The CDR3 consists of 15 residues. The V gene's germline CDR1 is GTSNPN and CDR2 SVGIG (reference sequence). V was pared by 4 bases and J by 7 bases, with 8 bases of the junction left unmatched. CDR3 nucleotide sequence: TGTGCCTGGAAGGGGGGGACAGGGCGAAATTCACCCCTCCACTTT. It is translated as CAWKGGTGRNSPLHF.